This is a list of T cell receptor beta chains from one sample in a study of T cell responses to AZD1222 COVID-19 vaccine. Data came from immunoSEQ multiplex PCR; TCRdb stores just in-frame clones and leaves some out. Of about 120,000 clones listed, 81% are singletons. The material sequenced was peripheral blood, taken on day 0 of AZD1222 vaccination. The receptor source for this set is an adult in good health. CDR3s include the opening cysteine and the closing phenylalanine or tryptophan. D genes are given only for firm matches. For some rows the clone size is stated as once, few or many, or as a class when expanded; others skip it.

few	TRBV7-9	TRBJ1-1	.	CASSLALSPMNTEAFF	TGTGCCAGCAGCTTAGCTCTCTCCCCTATGAACACTGAAGCTTTCTTT
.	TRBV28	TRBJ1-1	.	CASGGGFPEAFF	TGTGCCAGCGGAGGTGGGTTCCCTGAAGCTTTCTTT
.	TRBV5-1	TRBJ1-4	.	CASSLAGATGKEKLFF	TGCGCCAGCAGCTTGGCCGGGGCCACAGGGAAAGAAAAACTGTTTTTT
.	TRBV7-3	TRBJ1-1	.	CASSQQGVGTEAFF	TGTGCCAGCAGCCAACAGGGCGTGGGCACTGAAGCTTTCTTT
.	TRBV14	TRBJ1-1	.	CASSHLILNTEAFF	TGTGCCAGCAGCCATCTGATTCTCAACACTGAAGCTTTCTTT
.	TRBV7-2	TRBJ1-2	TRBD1	CASSQTNRGLGGYTF	TGTGCCAGCAGCCAAACCAACAGGGGGCTGGGTGGCTACACCTTC
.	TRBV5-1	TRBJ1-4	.	CASSLDVGGPNEKLFF	TGCGCCAGCAGCTTGGACGTCGGGGGGCCTAATGAAAAACTGTTTTTT
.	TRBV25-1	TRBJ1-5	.	CASSDMGIFGGYQPQHF	TGTGCCAGCAGTGATATGGGTATCTTTGGAGGATATCAGCCCCAGCATTTT
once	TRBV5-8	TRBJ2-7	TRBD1	CASSFHTGTGVYEQYF	TGTGCCAGCAGCTTCCATACCGGGACAGGGGTCTACGAGCAGTACTTC
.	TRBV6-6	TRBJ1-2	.	CASMGKGTRNYGYTF	TGTGCCAGCATGGGGAAGGGGACTAGAAACTATGGCTACACCTTC
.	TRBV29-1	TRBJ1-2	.	CSVENIGGNYGYTF	TGCAGCGTTGAAAACATTGGGGGTAACTATGGCTACACCTTC
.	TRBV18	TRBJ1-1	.	CASSPFPGNSEAFF	TGTGCCAGCTCACCATTTCCGGGGAACTCTGAAGCTTTCTTT
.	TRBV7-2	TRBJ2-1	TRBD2	CASSFYVAGVNNEQFF	TGTGCCAGCAGCTTCTACGTAGCGGGGGTTAACAATGAGCAGTTCTTC
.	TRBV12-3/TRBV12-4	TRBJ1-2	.	CASSPDLNYGYTF	TGTGCCAGCAGCCCGGACTTGAACTATGGCTACACCTTC
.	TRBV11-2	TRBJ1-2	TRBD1	CASSLAGTGDYGYTF	TGTGCCAGCAGCTTAGCCGGGACAGGGGACTATGGCTACACCTTC
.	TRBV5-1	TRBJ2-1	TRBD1	CASSALTGGFYNEQFF	TGCGCCAGCAGCGCCCTGACAGGGGGCTTTTACAATGAGCAGTTCTTC
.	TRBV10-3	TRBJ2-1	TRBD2	CAISRAGGPTEQFF	TGTGCCATCAGTCGTGCGGGAGGGCCGACCGAGCAGTTCTTC
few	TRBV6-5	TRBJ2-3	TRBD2	CASSYPLAAPTDTQYF	TGTGCCAGCAGTTACCCCCTAGCGGCCCCCACAGATACGCAGTATTTT
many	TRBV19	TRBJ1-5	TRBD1	CASSIDDRGHQPQHF	TGTGCCAGTAGTATCGACGACAGGGGGCATCAGCCCCAGCATTTT
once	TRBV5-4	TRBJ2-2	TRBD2	CASSLRRGTTGELFF	TGTGCCAGCAGCTTACGGCGGGGGACCACCGGGGAGCTGTTTTTT
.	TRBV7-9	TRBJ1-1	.	CASSLLRLGLGEAFF	TGTGCCAGCAGCTTATTACGCCTGGGGCTAGGTGAAGCTTTCTTT
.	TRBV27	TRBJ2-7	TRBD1	CASSLSGTGGYYEQYF	TGTGCCAGCAGTTTGTCCGGGACAGGGGGATATTACGAGCAGTACTTC
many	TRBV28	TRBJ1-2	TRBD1	CASSPGTGGWYGYTF	TGTGCCAGCAGTCCAGGGACAGGGGGATGGTATGGCTACACCTTC
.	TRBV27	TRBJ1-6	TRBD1	CASSLSTGGTSPLHF	TGTGCCAGCAGTTTATCAACAGGGGGCACTTCACCCCTCCACTTT
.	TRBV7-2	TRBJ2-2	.	CASRQTLAQGGELFF	TGTGCCAGCAGACAGACACTAGCCCAAGGCGGGGAGCTGTTTTTT
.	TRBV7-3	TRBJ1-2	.	CASSSDEGYGYTF	TGTGCCAGCAGCTCAGATGAGGGCTATGGCTACACCTTC
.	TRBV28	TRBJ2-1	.	CASLQVSSYNEQFF	TGTGCCAGCCTTCAAGTTAGCTCCTACAATGAGCAGTTCTTC
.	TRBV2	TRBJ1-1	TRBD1	CASNGQGHTEAFF	TGTGCCAGCAATGGACAGGGTCACACTGAAGCTTTCTTT
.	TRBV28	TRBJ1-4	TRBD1	CASSLLGTAHNEKLFF	TGTGCCAGCAGTTTATTAGGGACAGCCCATAATGAAAAACTGTTTTTT
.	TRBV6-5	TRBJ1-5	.	CATMTRGGNQPQHF	TGTGCCACAATGACCAGGGGTGGCAATCAGCCCCAGCATTTT
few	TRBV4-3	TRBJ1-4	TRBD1	CASRRAGTGINEKLFF	TGCGCCAGCAGGCGGGCGGGGACAGGCATTAATGAAAAACTGTTTTTT
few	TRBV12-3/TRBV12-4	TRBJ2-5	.	CASTSPEGETQYF	TGTGCCAGCACTTCCCCGGAAGGGGAGACCCAGTACTTC
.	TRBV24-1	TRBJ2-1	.	CATSDRLPTQRDEQFF	TGTGCCACCAGTGATCGCCTACCGACCCAACGCGATGAGCAGTTCTTC